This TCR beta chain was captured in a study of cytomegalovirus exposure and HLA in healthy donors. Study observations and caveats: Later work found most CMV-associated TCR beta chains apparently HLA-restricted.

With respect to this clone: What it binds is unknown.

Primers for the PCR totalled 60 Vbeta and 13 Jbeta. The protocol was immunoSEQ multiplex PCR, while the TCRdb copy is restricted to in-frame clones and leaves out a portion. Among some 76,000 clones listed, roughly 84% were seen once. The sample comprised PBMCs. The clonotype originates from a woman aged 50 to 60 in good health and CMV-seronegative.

CDR3 nucleotides: TGTTCCACCGCCAGGGATGGGACTGAAGCTTTCTTT. It yields the protein CSTARDGTEAFF. The chain uses TRBV7-9 and TRBJ1-1; tentatively, D is TRBD1 (5 bases). Germline lookup yields CDR1 SEHNR and CDR2 FQNEAQ (reference sequence). This CDR3 is 12 amino acids long. The whole variable domain, filled in from reference TRBV7-9 and TRBJ1-1, reads DTGVSQNPRHKITKRGQNVTFRCDPISEHNRLYWYRQTLGQGPEFLTYFQNEAQLEKSRLLSDRFSAERPKGSFSTLEIQRTEQGDSAMYLCSTARDGTEAFFGQGTRLTVV.